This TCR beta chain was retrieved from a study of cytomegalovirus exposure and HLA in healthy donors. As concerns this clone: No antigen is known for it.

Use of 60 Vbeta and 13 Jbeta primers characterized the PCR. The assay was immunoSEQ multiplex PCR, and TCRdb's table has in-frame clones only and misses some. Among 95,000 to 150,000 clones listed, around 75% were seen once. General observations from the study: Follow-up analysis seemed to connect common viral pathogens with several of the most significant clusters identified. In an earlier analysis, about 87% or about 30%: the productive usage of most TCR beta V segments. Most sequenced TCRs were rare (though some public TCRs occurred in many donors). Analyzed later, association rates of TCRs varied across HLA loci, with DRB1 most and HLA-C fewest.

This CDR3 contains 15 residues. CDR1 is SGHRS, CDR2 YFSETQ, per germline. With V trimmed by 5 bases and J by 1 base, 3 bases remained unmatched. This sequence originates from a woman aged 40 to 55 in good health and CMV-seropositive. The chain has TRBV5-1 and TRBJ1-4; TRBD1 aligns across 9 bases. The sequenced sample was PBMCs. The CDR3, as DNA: TGCGCCAGCAGTTTGACAGGGGGAACTAATGAAAAACTGTTTTTT. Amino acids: CASSLTGGTNEKLFF. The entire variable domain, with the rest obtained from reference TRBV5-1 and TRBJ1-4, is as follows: KAGVTQTPRYLIKTRGQQVTLSCSPISGHRSVSWYQQTPGQGLQFLFEYFSETQRNKGNFPGRFSGRQFSNSRSEMNVSTLELGDSALYLCASSLTGGTNEKLFFGSGTQLSVL.